The 21 T cell receptor beta chains presented below share a single source sample, sequenced in a study of blood T cell repertoires in COVID-19 (dated by TCRdb to about 2020). Libraries were built with the immunoSEQ multiplex PCR assay. In its TCRdb copy, this immuneACCESS table keeps in-frame sequences only and misses some clones. Where compared with another copy, unresolved V genes explain less than half of these, and the others have no known cause. This sample lists under 200,000 clones; about 85% were detected once. Less than 1% of the sample is taken by the ten largest. The sequenced sample was peripheral blood. Receptor source: a man between 18 and 29 years old with acute or convalescent COVID-19.

The J gene is TRBJ1-4, the V gene TRBV7-9; TRBD1 matches at 10 bases. V was clipped by 5 bases and J by 7 bases; unmatched bases: 7. The CDR3 runs 15 residues. Germline CDR1 and CDR2: SEHNR and FQNEAQ (reference sequence). Here the CDR3 DNA reads TGTGCCAGCAGCCCCTCAAGGGACAGGGGTGAAAAACTGTTTTTT. Translating gives CASSPSRDRGEKLFF.

This chain connects TRBV2 to TRBJ1-6; TRBD1 is a possible D gene (6 bases). The germline V gene encodes CDR1 SNHLY and CDR2 FYNNEI. V was trimmed by 8 bases and J by 9 bases, leaving 14 bases between them. CDR3 size: 13 residues. CDR3 nucleotide sequence: TGTGCCAGCCTGACGAGGGGGGGTTCACCCCTCCACTTT. As protein: CASLTRGGSPLHF.

V gene TRBV24-1 combines with J gene TRBJ2-3, with 8 bases aligning to TRBD2. This CDR3 is 16 amino acids long. The ends lost 4 bases at V and 5 bases at J; junction bases unmatched: 10. In germline, CDR1 is KGHDR, CDR2 SFDVKD. DNA for the CDR3: TGTGCCACCAGTGACCCAGTCGGGGGGGCCGTAGATACGCAGTATTTT. This translates into CATSDPVGGAVDTQYF.

The chain carries TRBV18 and TRBJ1-6, with D hard to call. V lost 2 bases and J lost 6, with 5 bases in between. CDR1 and CDR2 (germline): KGHSH, LQKENI. The CDR3 extends over 13 amino acids. The CDR3 here is CASSPWSNSPLHF. CDR3 nucleotides: TGTGCCAGCTCACCATGGAGTAATTCACCCCTCCACTTT.

V and J are TRBV12-1 and TRBJ2-7; the table gives TRBD1 as D, unverified against the DNA. TRBV12-1 is deemed a pseudogene. The CDR3 is made up of 12 amino acids. CDR3 protein: CASSCSTYEQYV. In nucleotides, the CDR3 is TGTGCCAGCTCTTGCAGTACCTACGAGCAGTACGTC.

The chain recombines TRBV30 with TRBJ1-4; tentative D call: TRBD1 (5 bases). V was shortened by 0 bases and J by 7 bases, with 12 bases between the two germline ends. The CDR3 consists of 14 residues. Germline V lookup: CDR1 GTSNPN, CDR2 SVGIG (reference sequence). For the CDR3, the DNA is TGTGCCTGGAGTGTGCGGCAGGGCGGTGAAAAACTGTTTTTT. Residues: CAWSVRQGGEKLFF.

The genes are TRBV14 and TRBJ1-3; TRBD1 matches at 7 bases. The CDR3 contains 15 residues. CDR1 and CDR2 from the germline V gene are SGHDN and FVKESK. J was trimmed by 0 bases and V by 4 bases; bases with no gene match: 3. The CDR3 nucleotides read TGTGCCAGCAGCCGGGGACAGCACTCTGGAAACACCATATATTTT. Translating it yields CASSRGQHSGNTIYF.

J is TRBJ2-1 and V is TRBV19; no definite D call. The CDR3 covers 13 residues. The V end lost 2 bases, the J end lost 6 bases, and 8 bases lay between the germline ends. The germline V gene has CDR1 LNHDA and CDR2 SQIVND (reference sequence). The CDR3 reads CASSILPSNEQFF. The CDR3 coding sequence is TGTGCCAGTAGTATACTCCCTAGCAATGAGCAGTTCTTC.

The V and J genes are TRBV5-1 and TRBJ1-1; D is unresolved. This CDR3 is 14 amino acids long. The V gene's germline CDR1 is SGHRS and CDR2 YFSETQ. Trimming removed 2 bases at V and 0 bases at J, with 8 bases between. CDR3 in amino acids: CASSLLGMNTEAFF. CDR3 nucleotides: TGCGCCAGCAGCTTACTCGGGATGAACACTGAAGCTTTCTTT. The full variable domain, its missing parts supplied by reference TRBV5-1 and TRBJ1-1, is KAGVTQTPRYLIKTRGQQVTLSCSPISGHRSVSWYQQTPGQGLQFLFEYFSETQRNKGNFPGRFSGRQFSNSRSEMNVSTLELGDSALYLCASSLLGMNTEAFFGQGTRLTVV.

The chain employs TRBV11-2 and TRBJ2-1; 9 bases align to TRBD1. The germline CDR1 and CDR2 sequences are SGHAT and FQNNGV. J lost 5 bases, V lost 6 bases, and 8 bases had no gene match. CDR3 size: 15 residues. This chain's CDR3 is CASSQYRGRHNEQFF. CDR3 nucleotides: TGTGCCAGCAGTCAATACAGGGGGCGACACAATGAGCAGTTCTTC. Combining the CDR3 with reference TRBV11-2 and TRBJ2-1 gives the whole variable domain EAGVAQSPRYKIIEKRQSVAFWCNPISGHATLYWYQQILGQGPKLLIQFQNNGVVDDSQLPKDRFSAERLKGVDSTLKIQPAKLEDSAVYLCASSQYRGRHNEQFFGPGTRLTVL.

The V gene is TRBV4-1, the J gene TRBJ1-1; the match to TRBD1 covers 7 bases. CDR1 and CDR2 (germline): MGHRA, YSYEKL. The V segment lost 2 bases and the J segment 6 bases; nucleotides outside the gene matches: 6. The CDR3 extends over 14 amino acids. CDR3 nucleotide sequence: TGCGCCAGCAGCCAAACAGGGGCTCGCGCTGAAGCTTTCTTT. Protein sequence: CASSQTGARAEAFF.

The rearrangement uses TRBV6-6 and TRBJ1-2; D remains ambiguous. Between the trimmed V and J ends, which lost 6 bases and 3 bases, there was a span of 11 bases. The V gene's germline CDR1 is MNHNY and CDR2 SVGAGI (reference sequence). The CDR3 has 13 amino acids. The CDR3 coding sequence is TGTGCCAGCAGCCGGGGAATGGACTATGGCTACACCTTC. Its translation: CASSRGMDYGYTF.

CDR3 in amino acids: CASSPGLTTDTQYF. The DNA for the CDR3 is TGTGCCAGCAGCCCCGGACTCACCACAGATACGCAGTATTTT. This chain joins TRBV7-2 and TRBJ2-3, with D possibly being TRBD2 (5 bases). CDR3 length equals 14 residues. From germline, CDR1 is SGHTA and CDR2 FQGNSA. V was cut by 5 bases and J by 2 bases, with 11 bases left in between.

The chain uses TRBV5-8 and TRBJ1-5; the D gene is possibly TRBD1 (6 bases). The CDR3 runs 15 residues. The germline CDR1 and CDR2 sequences are SGHTS and YDEGEE. The ends were cut back, 1 base at V and 3 bases at J, with 11 bases in the middle. CDR3 loop: CASSLQGYVNQPQHF. CDR3 DNA: TGTGCCAGCAGCTTGCAGGGGTATGTCAATCAGCCCCAGCATTTT.

The chain uses TRBV11-3 and TRBJ2-2, with 7 bases aligning to TRBD1. Germline CDR1 and CDR2: SGHNT and YENEEA. J gave up 4 bases and V 3 bases, and 5 bases lay outside the gene matches. The CDR3 is made up of 15 amino acids. The CDR3 here is CASSFVDRVTGELFF. The CDR3 DNA is TGTGCCAGCAGCTTCGTCGACAGGGTCACCGGGGAGCTGTTTTTT. The entire variable domain, with the rest obtained from reference TRBV11-3 and TRBJ2-2, is as follows: EAGVVQSPRYKIIEKKQPVAFWCNPISGHNTLYWYLQNLGQGPELLIRYENEEAVDDSQLPKDRFSAERLKGVDSTLKIQPAELGDSAVYLCASSFVDRVTGELFFGEGSRLTVL.

The chain joins TRBV7-9 to TRBJ1-3, with D unresolved. V lost 1 base and J lost 0, with 10 bases in between. CDR1 is SEHNR, CDR2 FQNEAQ, per germline (reference sequence). This CDR3 has 16 residues. The DNA of the CDR3 is TGTGCCAGCAGCTTAGATACGAGATCCTCTGGAAACACCATATATTTT. Amino acid sequence: CASSLDTRSSGNTIYF.

The chain employs TRBV3-1 (or the pseudogene TRBV3-2) and TRBJ1-1; the match to TRBD1 covers 8 bases. V shed 1 base and J 1 base; nucleotides not matched to a gene: 2. This CDR3 contains 15 residues. Germline CDR1 and CDR2: LGHDT and YNNKEL (reference sequence). The CDR3 DNA is TGTGCCAGCAGCCAAGGGGACAGGAGGAACACTGAAGCTTTCTTT. Its protein product is CASSQGDRRNTEAFF.

The chain joins TRBV19 to TRBJ1-1; D not resolved. This CDR3 is built from 12 residues. Germline V gives CDR1 LNHDA, CDR2 SQIVND (reference sequence). V dropped 7 bases and J dropped 3 bases, with 9 bases sitting between them. This CDR3 reads CASNMEYTEAFF. The CDR3 coding sequence is TGTGCCAGTAATATGGAGTACACTGAAGCTTTCTTT. The full variable domain, in which reference TRBV19 and TRBJ1-1 provide the parts outside the CDR3, is DGGITQSPKYLFRKEGQNVTLSCEQNLNHDAMYWYRQDPGQGLRLIYYSQIVNDFQKGDIAEGYSVSREKKESFPLTVTSAQKNPTAFYLCASNMEYTEAFFGQGTRLTVV.

This clone was seen just once. The V call is TRBV29-1, the J call TRBJ2-7, with 9 bases aligning to TRBD1. J lost 3 bases, V lost 6 bases, and 6 bases had no gene match. Germline V CDR1 and CDR2: SQVTM, ANQGSEA. The CDR3 consists of 13 residues. CDR3 coding DNA: TGCAGCGTGGGACAGGGAGTTAACTACGAGCAGTACTTC. Encoded protein: CSVGQGVNYEQYF.

The rearrangement links TRBV7-9 to TRBJ1-2; D gene uncertain. The CDR3 spans 14 residues. Trimming shortened V by 7 bases and J by 4 bases, and 16 bases separated the two germline ends. Per germline, CDR1 SEHNR and CDR2 FQNEAQ (reference sequence). This chain's CDR3 is CASNDIVDLYGYTF. Written as DNA, the CDR3 is TGTGCCAGCAACGATATAGTAGATCTCTATGGCTACACCTTC.

This CDR3 reads CASSQGLTRRISYNSPLHF. The DNA of the CDR3 is TGTGCCAGCAGCCAAGGCTTAACCCGGAGGATATCCTATAATTCACCCCTCCACTTT. The V gene is TRBV14, the J gene TRBJ1-6; D gene unclear. Per germline, CDR1 SGHDN and CDR2 FVKESK. Trimming shortened V by 1 base and J by 1 base, and 17 bases separated the two germline ends. This CDR3 is built from 19 residues.